These 27 T cell receptor beta chains came from one sample sequenced in a study of shared clonotypes between healthy human individuals. Clones were sequenced by immunoSEQ multiplex PCR, and TCRdb holds only the in-frame ones, with some missing. This sample has a few hundred thousand clones; less than 85% occur once, and the top ten carry over 9.5%. The sample comprised memory CD4+ T cells sorted from blood. Subset: CD45RA-negative fraction. These receptors were taken from a man aged 25-45 years in good health.

This chain connects TRBV6-6 to TRBJ2-7, with 14 bases fitting TRBD2. The germline V gene has CDR1 MNHNY and CDR2 SVGAGI (reference sequence). The ends lost 2 bases at V and 4 bases at J; junction bases unmatched: 1. The length of the CDR3 is 15 residues. CDR3 in amino acids: CASSYGTSGSYEQYF. DNA for the CDR3: TGTGCCAGCAGTTACGGGACTAGCGGGAGTTACGAGCAGTACTTC.

The chain carries TRBV10-1 and TRBJ2-6; D possibly corresponds to TRBD1 (6 bases). The CDR3 contains 17 residues. V dropped 2 bases and J dropped 0 bases, with 11 bases sitting between them. From germline, CDR1 is WNHNN and CDR2 SYGVQD (reference sequence). CDR3 in DNA: TGCGCCAGCAGTGAGGGGGGCAAACCCTCTGGGGCCAACGTCCTGACTTTC. Amino acid sequence: CASSEGGKPSGANVLTF.

The J gene is TRBJ2-5, the V gene TRBV28, with unresolved D. The ends were cut back, 5 bases at V and 2 bases at J, with 12 bases in the middle. There are 14 residues in the CDR3. Germline V CDR1 and CDR2: MDHEN, SYDVKM. The CDR3 here is CASSRSLWQETQYF. The CDR3 DNA is TGTGCCAGCAGTCGCTCCCTTTGGCAAGAGACCCAGTACTTC.

J is TRBJ2-1 and V is TRBV5-1; TRBD2 matches 8 bases. V gave up 1 base and J gave up 6 bases; unmatched junction bases: 3. The CDR3 is 14 amino acids. CDR1 SGHRS and CDR2 YFSETQ come from the germline V gene. The CDR3: CASSLREGFNEQFF. The CDR3 DNA sequence: TGCGCCAGCAGCTTGCGGGAGGGTTTCAATGAGCAGTTCTTC. The full variable domain, rest sourced from reference TRBV5-1 and TRBJ2-1, is KAGVTQTPRYLIKTRGQQVTLSCSPISGHRSVSWYQQTPGQGLQFLFEYFSETQRNKGNFPGRFSGRQFSNSRSEMNVSTLELGDSALYLCASSLREGFNEQFFGPGTRLTVL.

The chain recombines TRBV7-9 with TRBJ2-3; D perhaps matches TRBD2 (6 bases). Trimming took 5 bases from V and 2 from J, leaving 14 bases between them. Germline V CDR1 and CDR2: SEHNR, FQNEAQ (reference sequence). CDR3 length: 15 amino acids. CDR3 amino acids: CASSQSAGLTDTQYF. CDR3 nucleotide sequence: TGTGCCAGCAGCCAGTCGGCGGGGCTCACAGATACGCAGTATTTT.

This chain uses TRBV5-5 with TRBJ2-3; D unclear. Looked up from germline, CDR1 is SGHKS and CDR2 is YYEKEE (reference sequence). V lost 4 bases and J lost 0, with 3 bases in between. The CDR3 covers 12 residues. DNA of the CDR3: TGTGCCAGCAGCCGGAGCACAGATACGCAGTATTTT. Amino acids: CASSRSTDTQYF.

The chain combines TRBV4-1 with TRBJ1-2; 7 bases are shared with TRBD1. The CDR3 sequence is 15 residues long. Germline values: CDR1 MGHRA, CDR2 YSYEKL. V gave up 3 bases and J gave up 13 bases; unmatched junction bases: 17. The CDR3 DNA is TGCGCCAGCAGCCACCCAGACAGGGCCGAGGGACTCGTCACCTTC. This translates into CASSHPDRAEGLVTF.

V gene TRBV5-6 combines with J gene TRBJ1-5, with D perhaps TRBD1 (5 bases). V lost 1 base to trimming and J lost 6 bases, with 17 bases between them. Germline V gives CDR1 SGHDT, CDR2 YYEEEE. The CDR3 consists of 16 residues. As DNA, the CDR3 is TGTGCCAGCAGCTTGTGGCCAGAAGGGGACGGTCAGCCCCAGCATTTT. Its translation is CASSLWPEGDGQPQHF.

This chain connects TRBV6-6 to TRBJ2-5, with 7 bases aligning to TRBD2. Per germline, CDR1 MNHNY and CDR2 SVGAGI (reference sequence). The CDR3 sequence is 16 residues long. Unmatched junction bases numbered 16, after V lost 10 bases and J lost 2 bases. CDR3 protein: CATSRSPLADQETQYF. CDR3 DNA sequence: TGTGCCACCTCCCGGTCCCCCCTAGCGGATCAAGAGACCCAGTACTTC.

This clone was detected a few times. The gene calls are TRBV10-1 and TRBJ1-5, with 9 nucleotides matching TRBD1. CDR1 is WNHNN, CDR2 SYGVQD, per germline (reference sequence). The CDR3 loop spans 14 amino acids. Losses at the gene ends were 6 bases for V and 9 bases for J; bases not matched to a gene: 9. As DNA, the CDR3 is TGCGCCAGCAGCCCGGGACAGGGAGAAGGGCCCCAGCATTTT. This translates into CASSPGQGEGPQHF.

The sample holds a few counts of this clone. V is TRBV6-5 and J is TRBJ1-4, with D possibly TRBD1 on 5 matching bases. CDR3 length equals 15 residues. Germline V gene sequence: CDR1 MNHEY, CDR2 SVGAGI. Trimming shortened V by 4 bases and J by 4 bases, and 13 bases separated the two germline ends. The CDR3 sequence: CASSSSGTNNEKLFF. The CDR3 nucleotides are TGTGCCAGCAGTTCTTCCGGGACGAATAATGAAAAACTGTTTTTT.

The V and J genes are TRBV11-3 and TRBJ2-3; weak D call: TRBD1 (6 bases). The germline gives CDR1 SGHNT, CDR2 YENEEA. The germline V and J ends were trimmed by 4 bases and 8 bases, with 10 bases remaining between them. The CDR3 sequence is 12 residues long. This CDR3 is CASSSLRGTQYF. Written as DNA, the CDR3 is TGTGCCAGCAGCTCACTCAGGGGTACGCAGTATTTT.

The gene calls are TRBV28 and TRBJ1-5; possible D gene TRBD1, 6 bases. The germline V and J ends were trimmed by 4 bases and 2 bases, with 12 bases remaining between them. Germline values: CDR1 MDHEN, CDR2 SYDVKM. This CDR3 is built from 15 residues. The CDR3 bases are TGTGCCAGCAGTTGGGGACAAGGGGGCAATCAGCCCCAGCATTTT. Its protein is CASSWGQGGNQPQHF.

The rearrangement uses TRBV7-9 and TRBJ2-5; TRBD1 might be the D (6 bases). Germline V lookup: CDR1 SEHNR, CDR2 FQNEAQ (reference sequence). Deletions cut 4 bases from V and 1 base from J, with 10 bases between. The CDR3 is made up of 14 amino acids. As DNA, the CDR3 is TGTGCCAGCAGCTCAACAGGGATCCAAGAGACCCAGTACTTC. The encoded protein is CASSSTGIQETQYF. The full variable domain, rest sourced from reference TRBV7-9 and TRBJ2-5, is DTGVSQNPRHKITKRGQNVTFRCDPISEHNRLYWYRQTLGQGPEFLTYFQNEAQLEKSRLLSDRFSAERPKGSFSTLEIQRTEQGDSAMYLCASSSTGIQETQYFGPGTRLLVL.

The chain links TRBV15 to TRBJ2-7; D is perhaps TRBD2 (6 bases). From germline, CDR1 is LNHNV and CDR2 YYDKDF (reference sequence). The CDR3 loop spans 14 amino acids. V lost 0 bases and J lost 6, with 12 bases in between. CDR3 sequence reads: CATSRDSLGGEQYF. CDR3 DNA sequence: TGTGCCACCAGCAGAGACTCGCTGGGGGGCGAGCAGTACTTC.

Here the CDR3 DNA reads TGTGCCAGCAGCTTAGAACCGCGGGCGGCCTACAATGAGCAGTTCTTC. This translates into CASSLEPRAAYNEQFF. V gene TRBV11-2 combines with J gene TRBJ2-1; TRBD2 is a possible D gene (5 bases). The V gene lost 0 bases and the J gene lost 2 bases, with 11 bases spanning the gap. The CDR3 sequence is 16 residues long. In germline, CDR1 is SGHAT, CDR2 FQNNGV.

The rearrangement uses TRBV15 and TRBJ2-7; TRBD1 aligns across 10 bases. CDR1 and CDR2 from the germline V gene are LNHNV and YYDKDF (reference sequence). The CDR3 loop spans 15 amino acids. The V and J ends lost 0 bases and 6 bases, in that order; junction bases with no gene match: 5. This chain's CDR3 is CATSRDQGQGLEQYF. The CDR3 nucleotides read TGTGCCACCAGCAGAGATCAGGGACAGGGGCTCGAGCAGTACTTC. The whole variable domain, remainder taken from reference TRBV15 and TRBJ2-7, is DAMVIQNPRYQVTQFGKPVTLSCSQTLNHNVMYWYQQKSSQAPKLLFHYYDKDFNNEADTPDNFQSRRPNTSFCFLDIRSPGLGDTAMYLCATSRDQGQGLEQYFGPGTRLTVT.

The CDR3 region has the DNA TGTGCCATCAGTGGGAAGGGGGGGAGCAATCAGCCCCAGCATTTT. Amino acid sequence: CAISGKGGSNQPQHF. The J gene is TRBJ1-5, the V gene TRBV10-3; D is possibly TRBD1 (6 bases). Germline V CDR1 and CDR2: ENHRY, SYGVKD. This CDR3 is 15 amino acids long. Trimming removed 4 bases from V and 1 base from J, with 11 bases in between.

This chain joins TRBV5-1 and TRBJ1-1; no reliable D call. The CDR3 contains 15 residues. Germline lookup yields CDR1 SGHRS and CDR2 YFSETQ. Trimming left V 4 bases short and J 10 bases short, with 23 bases between. The CDR3 here is CASSLLGGRSSSAFF. The CDR3 DNA sequence: TGCGCCAGCAGCCTTCTTGGTGGTCGATCCTCTTCAGCTTTCTTT.

This clone occurred a few times. The rearrangement joins TRBV7-9 to TRBJ1-2; no clear D. This CDR3 contains 15 residues. Per germline, CDR1 SEHNR and CDR2 FQNEAQ (reference sequence). V dropped 4 bases and J dropped 4 bases, with 16 bases sitting between them. In DNA, the CDR3 is TGTGCCAGCAGCTCGGCCTCACGAACGGCCTATGGCTACACCTTC. Its translation: CASSSASRTAYGYTF. The whole variable domain, remainder taken from reference TRBV7-9 and TRBJ1-2, is DTGVSQNPRHKITKRGQNVTFRCDPISEHNRLYWYRQTLGQGPEFLTYFQNEAQLEKSRLLSDRFSAERPKGSFSTLEIQRTEQGDSAMYLCASSSASRTAYGYTFGSGTRLTVV.

In its sample, this clone was seen a few times. This chain joins TRBV11-2 and TRBJ1-4, with 7 bases aligning to TRBD1. The CDR3 spans 17 residues. The ends lost 3 bases at V and 7 bases at J; junction bases unmatched: 14. CDR1 is SGHAT and CDR2 is FQNNGV in the germline V gene. This chain's CDR3 is CASSLVRDSDSLEKLFF. The CDR3 DNA sequence: TGTGCCAGCAGCTTGGTGCGGGACAGTGACTCGCTTGAAAAACTGTTTTTT.

V usage is TRBV19 and J usage is TRBJ1-5; 8 bases map to TRBD1. Germline V CDR1 and CDR2: LNHDA, SQIVND (reference sequence). V shed 2 bases and J 7 bases; nucleotides not matched to a gene: 10. The CDR3 is made up of 16 amino acids. CDR3 DNA: TGTGCCAGTAGTATATTGGGAGACAGGGGCGACCAGCCCCAGCATTTT. It yields the protein CASSILGDRGDQPQHF. The full variable domain, rest sourced from reference TRBV19 and TRBJ1-5, is DGGITQSPKYLFRKEGQNVTLSCEQNLNHDAMYWYRQDPGQGLRLIYYSQIVNDFQKGDIAEGYSVSREKKESFPLTVTSAQKNPTAFYLCASSILGDRGDQPQHFGDGTRLSIL.

V and J are TRBV5-1 and TRBJ2-7; D is uncertain. This CDR3 comprises 14 residues. The germline V gene has CDR1 SGHRS and CDR2 YFSETQ. The V and J ends lost 0 bases and 6 bases respectively, with 13 bases between them. CDR3 nucleotides: TGCGCCAGCAGCTTGGCAGGCCTAACTCTCGAGCAGTACTTC. Translating it yields CASSLAGLTLEQYF.

This clone appeared many times. The gene calls are TRBV2 and TRBJ2-1, with TRBD1 matching over 7 bases. The CDR3 consists of 16 residues. CDR1 and CDR2 (germline): SNHLY, FYNNEI. With 1 base clipped from V and 6 bases from J, the junction kept 9 bases outside the gene matches. The CDR3 nucleotides read TGTGCCAGCAGTGAAGGACAGGGTATCGATAGCAATGAGCAGTTCTTC. Residues: CASSEGQGIDSNEQFF.

The DNA of the CDR3 is TGTGCCAGCAGTGAGACTGCCGGCGGGGAGCTGTTTTTT. This codes for CASSETAGGELFF. J is TRBJ2-2 and V is TRBV2; D gene uncertain. CDR3 length: 13 amino acids. Trimming left V 3 bases short and J 7 bases short, with 9 bases between. The germline V gene has CDR1 SNHLY and CDR2 FYNNEI.

V gene TRBV28 combines with J gene TRBJ2-7; TRBD1 agrees at 8 bases. The junction had 11 bases not matched to a gene; V was cut back by 4 bases and J by 6 bases. The CDR3 has 15 residues. Germline V gives CDR1 MDHEN, CDR2 SYDVKM. CDR3: CASSSGGAAGLEQYF. Here the CDR3 DNA reads TGTGCCAGCAGTTCAGGGGGCGCCGCGGGTCTCGAGCAGTACTTC.

The chain links TRBV2 to TRBJ2-3; D ambiguous. Deletions cut 1 base from V and 2 bases from J, with 7 bases between. CDR1 is SNHLY and CDR2 is FYNNEI in the germline V gene. The CDR3 contains 14 residues. The CDR3 sequence is CASSEGKPTDTQYF. Here the CDR3 DNA reads TGTGCCAGCAGTGAAGGAAAGCCCACAGATACGCAGTATTTT.